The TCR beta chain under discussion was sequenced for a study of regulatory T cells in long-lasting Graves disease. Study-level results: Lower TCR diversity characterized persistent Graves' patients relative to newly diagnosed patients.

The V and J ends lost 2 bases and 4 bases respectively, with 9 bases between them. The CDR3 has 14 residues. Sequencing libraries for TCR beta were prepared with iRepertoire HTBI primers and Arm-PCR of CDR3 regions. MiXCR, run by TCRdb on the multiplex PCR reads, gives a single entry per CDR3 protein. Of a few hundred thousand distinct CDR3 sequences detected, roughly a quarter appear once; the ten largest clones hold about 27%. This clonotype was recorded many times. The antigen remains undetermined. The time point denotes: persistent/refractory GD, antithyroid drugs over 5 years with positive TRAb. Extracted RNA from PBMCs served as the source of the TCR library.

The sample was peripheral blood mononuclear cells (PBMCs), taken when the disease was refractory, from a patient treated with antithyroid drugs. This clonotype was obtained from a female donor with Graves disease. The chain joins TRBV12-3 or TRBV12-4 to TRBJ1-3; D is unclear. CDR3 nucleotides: TGTGCCAGCAGTTTACGGGGTTCCGGAAACACCATATATTTT. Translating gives CASSLRGSGNTIYF.